This T cell receptor (beta chain) was sequenced for a study of T cells after posttransplantation cyclophosphamide. To note about this clone: Its antigen is not identified.

Data came from immunoSEQ multiplex PCR; TCRdb stores just in-frame clones and leaves some out. This sample has under 40,000 clones, with more than 85% found just once. V lost 5 bases and J lost 0, with 16 bases in between. Germline-derived CDR1 and CDR2 are MDHEN and SYDVKM. The CDR3 contains 17 residues. The naive gate required viable CD3+CD4+ or CD3+CD8+ cells with CCR7+CD45RA+CD45RO-CD95-CD27+CD28+ phenotype. Study-level results: Recipient CMV seropositivity and CMV reactivation strongly tracked TRB clonality. Later post-transplant blood repertoires were often dominated by donor CD8+ memory clones.

This receptor was taken from a man aged 30 to 45 in good health and a related stem cell transplant donor. The sequenced material came from naive CD4+ T cells sorted from blood. The J gene is TRBJ2-2, the V gene TRBV28; D is possibly TRBD1 (6 bases). The CDR3 DNA follows: TGTGCCAGCAGTCAGCCTCAGGGGTTTACGAACACCGGGGAGCTGTTTTTT. This gives the protein CASSQPQGFTNTGELFF.